A selection of T cell receptor beta chains follows, all from one sample in a study of response to subunit inactivated influenza vaccine. TCRdb re-analysed the RT-PCR reads in MiXCR, keeping a single row per CDR3 protein. The sample has 400,000 to 650,000 distinct CDR3 sequences, roughly 7.6% seen once. The sample was PBMCs from blood, taken approximately 25 months after vaccination. These receptors were collected from a man in his fifties or sixties who received an inactivated influenza vaccine. Each CDR3 is given with its conserved first and last residue. Each record gives: clone size, V gene, J gene, D gene, CDR3 protein, CDR3 DNA. D genes are given only for firm matches. Size tells how often a clone was seen (once, few, many) or the class of an expanded clone, and some rows leave it out.

size: few; V: TRBV19; J: TRBJ2-7; D: -; CDR3: CASSISLHHEQYF; DNA: TGTGCCAGTAGTATCTCCCTTCACCACGAGCAGTACTTC
size: -; V: TRBV5-1; J: TRBJ2-7; D: TRBD1; CDR3: CASSLDRRGRGEQYF; DNA: TGCGCCAGCAGCTTGGATCGCAGGGGGCGAGGAGAGCAGTACTTC
size: -; V: TRBV5-5; J: TRBJ1-1; D: -; CDR3: CASSLELFAGQGTEAFF; DNA: TGTGCCAGCAGCTTGGAATTATTTGCAGGCCAGGGCACTGAAGCTTTCTTT
size: many; V: TRBV12-3/TRBV12-4; J: TRBJ1-5; D: -; CDR3: CASSFLGEDQPQHF; DNA: TGTGCCAGCAGTTTTCTGGGTGAGGATCAGCCCCAGCATTTT
size: many; V: TRBV25-1; J: TRBJ2-3; D: -; CDR3: CASSEVRGFTDTQYF; DNA: TGTGCCAGCAGTGAGGTCAGGGGTTTCACAGATACGCAGTATTTT
size: -; V: TRBV7-9; J: TRBJ1-1; D: TRBD1; CDR3: CASSSIRGRDTEAFF; DNA: TGTGCCAGCAGCTCGATCAGGGGGCGGGACACTGAAGCTTTCTTT
size: few; V: TRBV6-1; J: TRBJ1-6; D: -; CDR3: CASRRDIGSPLHF; DNA: TGTGCCAGCAGGCGGGATATTGGGTCACCCCTCCACTTT
size: few; V: TRBV4-3; J: TRBJ2-7; D: TRBD2; CDR3: CASSQDIPPAGVSEQYF; DNA: TGCGCCAGCAGCCAAGACATCCCCCCAGCGGGGGTTTCCGAGCAGTACTTC
size: many; V: TRBV10-3; J: TRBJ2-5; D: TRBD1; CDR3: CATGQGNYETQYF; DNA: TGTGCCACCGGACAGGGAAATTATGAGACCCAGTACTTC
size: -; V: TRBV28; J: TRBJ2-1; D: -; CDR3: CASSSGLSMNNEQLF; DNA: TGTGCCAGCAGTTCAGGGTTGAGTATGAACAATGAGCAGTTATTC
size: few; V: TRBV2; J: TRBJ2-3; D: -; CDR3: CASNEPPDTQYF; DNA: TGTGCCAGCAACGAACCTCCAGATACGCAGTATTTT
size: few; V: TRBV12-3/TRBV12-4; J: TRBJ2-3; D: TRBD2; CDR3: CASSVAGGQADTQYF; DNA: TGTGCCAGCAGTGTTGCGGGAGGGCAGGCAGATACGCAGTATTTT
size: few; V: TRBV14; J: TRBJ2-1; D: TRBD2; CDR3: CASSQAVAGANEQFF; DNA: TGTGCCAGCAGCCAAGCCGTAGCGGGAGCGAATGAGCAGTTCTTC
size: -; V: TRBV14; J: TRBJ2-7; D: -; CDR3: CASSLWGSSYEQYF; DNA: TGTGCCAGCAGTTTATGGGGGAGCTCCTACGAGCAGTACTTC
size: few; V: TRBV5-1; J: TRBJ2-7; D: -; CDR3: CASSSSLLGPTGEQYF; DNA: TGCGCCAGCAGCTCCTCCCTCCTAGGCCCAACGGGGGAGCAGTACTTC
size: many; V: TRBV7-2; J: TRBJ2-6; D: -; CDR3: CASSLEGPSGANVLTF; DNA: TGTGCCAGCAGCTTAGAGGGCCCGTCTGGGGCCAACGTCCTGACTTTC
size: -; V: TRBV11-2; J: TRBJ1-4; D: -; CDR3: CASGGGFTTNEKLFF; DNA: TGTGCCAGCGGAGGGGGTTTTACAACTAATGAAAAACTGTTTTTT
size: many; V: TRBV5-1; J: TRBJ2-7; D: -; CDR3: CASSLEVGGTYEQYF; DNA: TGCGCCAGCAGCTTGGAGGTAGGAGGGACCTACGAGCAGTACTTC
size: few; V: TRBV6-2/TRBV6-3; J: TRBJ1-2; D: -; CDR3: CASSAYKGVYGYTF; DNA: TGTGCCAGCAGCGCCTATAAAGGGGTCTATGGCTACACCTTC
size: few; V: TRBV3-1; J: TRBJ1-3; D: -; CDR3: CASSQLTGSGNTIYF; DNA: TGTGCCAGCAGCCAATTAACAGGCTCTGGAAACACCATATATTTT
size: -; V: TRBV7-9; J: TRBJ2-7; D: TRBD1; CDR3: CASSLLNRGDEQYF; DNA: TGTGCCAGCAGCTTATTAAACAGGGGCGACGAGCAGTACTTC
size: many; V: TRBV28; J: TRBJ1-1; D: -; CDR3: CASSLNDGGVGRAFF; DNA: TGTGCCAGCAGTTTAAACGACGGCGGGGTAGGACGAGCTTTCTTT
size: -; V: TRBV4-2; J: TRBJ2-7; D: TRBD2; CDR3: CASSPVTLADSYEQYF; DNA: TGTGCCAGCAGCCCCGTTACGCTAGCGGACTCCTACGAGCAGTACTTC
size: many; V: TRBV3-1; J: TRBJ2-7; D: -; CDR3: CASSQGRWQSEQYF; DNA: TGTGCCAGCAGCCAAGGGAGATGGCAAAGCGAGCAGTACTTC
size: few; V: TRBV5-5; J: TRBJ2-1; D: TRBD1; CDR3: CASSFGTGQEQFF; DNA: TGTGCCAGCAGCTTTGGGACAGGCCAAGAGCAGTTCTTC
size: -; V: TRBV25-1; J: TRBJ1-1; D: -; CDR3: CASSHAGRGRLNTEAFF; DNA: TGTGCCAGCTCCCACGCCGGGCGGGGAAGATTGAACACTGAAGCTTTCTTT